Each of the 10 T cell receptor beta chains below was sequenced from the same sample in a study of spatial heterogeneity in lung cancer. The time point here: sample taken at primary tumor resection. One entry per CDR3 protein results from TCRdb running MiXCR on the 5' RACE reads. This table has 40,000 to 50,000 distinct CDR3 sequences, roughly 15% appearing once. The starting material was PBMCs, obtained at surgery. All receptors derive from a male donor with early-stage non-small cell lung cancer.

This clonotype has at least ten counts. The chain joins TRBV14 to TRBJ1-2; the match to TRBD1 covers 8 bases. CDR1 and CDR2 from the germline V gene are SGHDN and FVKESK. With 0 bases clipped from V and 7 bases from J, the junction kept 13 bases outside the gene matches. This CDR3 has 17 residues. The CDR3 is CASSQEPPGQDRLGYTF. For the CDR3, the DNA is TGTGCCAGCAGCCAAGAGCCTCCGGGACAGGATCGGCTTGGCTACACCTTC.

This clonotype was observed at least ten times. The V and J genes are TRBV4-1 and TRBJ2-7, with D perhaps matching TRBD2 (6 bases). V was clipped by 5 bases and J by 2 bases, with 13 bases between them. Per the germline V gene, CDR1 is MGHRA and CDR2 is YSYEKL. CDR3 length: 14 residues. CDR3 residues: CASSSGVQAYEQYF. The CDR3 bases are TGCGCCAGCAGCTCGGGGGTACAGGCCTACGAGCAGTACTTC.

This clonotype was found many times. This chain joins TRBV5-6 and TRBJ1-1, with D unclear. The CDR3 is 11 residues long. The V end lost 3 bases, the J end lost 4 bases, and 4 bases lay between the germline ends. CDR1 is SGHDT, CDR2 YYEEEE, per germline. CDR3 DNA sequence: TGTGCCAGCAGCTACAGCACTGAAGCTTTCTTT. Protein product: CASSYSTEAFF.

The V call is TRBV7-8, the J call TRBJ2-2; D may be TRBD2 (5 bases). CDR3 length: 15 amino acids. With 5 bases removed from V and 4 bases from J, the gap between germline ends came to 14 bases. Germline V CDR1 and CDR2: SGHVS, FQNEAQ. The CDR3 region is CASSPVGGVTGELFF. As DNA, the CDR3 is TGTGCCAGCAGCCCGGTCGGAGGAGTCACCGGGGAGCTGTTTTTT.

This clonotype was observed many times. The V and J genes are TRBV28 and TRBJ2-7, with 7 bases matching TRBD1. Germline CDR1 and CDR2: MDHEN and SYDVKM. J was trimmed by 3 bases and V by 1 base; bases with no gene match: 6. The CDR3 sequence is 15 residues long. CDR3 region: CASSLSGTASYEQYF. Here the CDR3 DNA reads TGTGCCAGCAGTTTATCCGGGACAGCGAGCTACGAGCAGTACTTC.

This clonotype was seen a few times. V gene TRBV28 combines with J gene TRBJ2-7; D is possibly TRBD1 or TRBD2 (5 bases each). The V gene's germline CDR1 is MDHEN and CDR2 SYDVKM. The CDR3 contains 16 residues. Trimming shortened V by 5 bases and J by 4 bases, and 21 bases separated the two germline ends. The CDR3 coding sequence is TGTGCCAGCAGTCCCATTCCTACCGGGGCGAAATACGAGCAGTACTTC. It specifies CASSPIPTGAKYEQYF. The whole variable domain, remainder taken from reference TRBV28 and TRBJ2-7, is DVKVTQSSRYLVKRTGEKVFLECVQDMDHENMFWYRQDPGLGLRLIYFSYDVKMKEKGDIPEGYSVSREKKERFSLILESASTNQTSMYLCASSPIPTGAKYEQYFGPGTRLTVT.

This clonotype turned up a few times. CDR3: CASSLARDYNEQFF. The CDR3, as DNA: TGCGCCAGCAGCTTGGCCAGGGATTACAATGAGCAGTTCTTC. The chain uses TRBV5-1 and TRBJ2-1; D is possibly TRBD1 (5 bases). Looked up from germline, CDR1 is SGHRS and CDR2 is YFSETQ. The V end was cut by 0 bases, the J end by 4 bases, with 8 bases between. This CDR3 contains 14 residues.

The table lists this clonotype with many counts. CDR3 in DNA: TGTGCCATCAGTGAGTCAAACATTCAGTACTTC. Translating it yields CAISESNIQYF. V usage is TRBV10-3 and J usage is TRBJ2-4; D unresolved. Germline V gives CDR1 ENHRY, CDR2 SYGVKD. The CDR3 sequence is 11 residues long. The V and J ends lost 0 bases and 6 bases respectively, with 0 bases between them.

This clonotype was detected only a few times. This rearrangement joins TRBV7-6 to TRBJ1-3, with D hard to call. V was cut by 4 bases and J by 0 bases, with 10 bases left in between. The CDR3 length is 15 residues. The germline V gene has CDR1 SGHVS and CDR2 FNYEAQ. CDR3 residues: CASSSRPSSGNTIYF. The CDR3 region has the DNA TGTGCCAGCAGCTCCCGCCCCAGCTCTGGAAACACCATATATTTT.

The CDR3 DNA reads TGTGCCAGCAGCTTAGAGAGGACAGATAATTCACCCCTCCACTTT. This gives the protein CASSLERTDNSPLHF. This chain links TRBV7-2 with TRBJ1-6; D may be TRBD1 (6 bases). Germline CDR1 and CDR2: SGHTA and FQGNSA. Trimming removed 1 base at V and 5 bases at J, with 9 bases between. This CDR3 contains 15 residues.